This passage covers 27 T cell receptor beta chains from one sample sequenced in a study of blood T cell repertoires in COVID-19. Here immunoSEQ multiplex PCR was the method, and the copy in TCRdb shows in-frame clones only, minus some. The table shows 130,000 to 150,000 clones, with more than 75% occurring only once. Sequences were obtained from peripheral blood. The receptors here all came from an elderly man with acute or convalescent COVID-19.

This sequence joins TRBV5-1 and TRBJ2-3; 8 bases are a match to TRBD2. The CDR3 spans 14 residues. Germline V lookup: CDR1 SGHRS, CDR2 YFSETQ. V was clipped by 6 bases and J by 6 bases; unmatched bases: 9. DNA for the CDR3: TGCGCCAGCACCCTGTCGGGGGGGTGGGATACGCAGTATTTT. Encoded protein: CASTLSGGWDTQYF.

The chain links TRBV20-1 to TRBJ2-2; D is possibly TRBD1 (5 bases). CDR3 size: 15 residues. Germline lookup yields CDR1 DFQATT and CDR2 SNEGSKA (reference sequence). V dropped 3 bases and J dropped 4 bases, with 15 bases sitting between them. For the CDR3, the DNA is TGCAGTGCTAGTCATAGGGGCTTGAGCACCGGGGAGCTGTTTTTT. This sequence encodes CSASHRGLSTGELFF.

J is TRBJ1-2 and V is TRBV30; TRBD1 agrees at 7 bases. The germline V gene encodes CDR1 GTSNPN and CDR2 SVGIG (reference sequence). The CDR3 extends over 15 amino acids. Germline trimming cut 3 bases from V and 3 bases from J; bases unmatched to any gene: 10. The CDR3 reads CAWRPGQPLHYGYTF. CDR3 sequence (DNA): TGTGCCTGGAGACCGGGACAGCCACTCCACTATGGCTACACCTTC.

This chain links TRBV6-5 with TRBJ1-6; 7 bases map to TRBD1. This CDR3 contains 15 residues. Germline V gives CDR1 MNHEY, CDR2 SVGAGI. J lost 10 bases, V lost 5 bases, and 11 bases had no gene match. This CDR3 reads CASSQRTGGGSPLHF. CDR3 nucleotide sequence: TGTGCCAGCAGTCAAAGGACAGGCGGCGGATCACCCCTCCACTTT.

The chain uses TRBV3-1 (or the pseudogene TRBV3-2) and TRBJ1-6; 10 bases line up with TRBD1. The J segment lost 6 bases and the V segment lost 4 bases, leaving 3 bases of the junction unmatched. The CDR3 extends over 15 amino acids. Per the germline V gene, CDR1 is LGHDT and CDR2 is YNNKEL (reference sequence). In DNA, the CDR3 is TGTGCCAGCAGCCGACAGGGGGCCGGTAATTCACCCCTCCACTTT. It specifies CASSRQGAGNSPLHF.

V and J are TRBV5-4 and TRBJ2-1; D perhaps matches TRBD2 (6 bases). Germline CDR1 reads SGHNT; CDR2 reads YYREEE (reference sequence). The CDR3 sequence is 15 residues long. The V end was cut by 0 bases, the J end by 5 bases, with 12 bases between. The CDR3 is CASSLGIGSNNEQFF. The CDR3 region has the DNA TGTGCCAGCAGCTTGGGCATCGGGAGTAACAATGAGCAGTTCTTC.

The chain links TRBV30 to TRBJ2-6; possible D gene TRBD1, 5 bases. Germline V gene data show CDR1 as GTSNPN and CDR2 as SVGIG (reference sequence). This CDR3 contains 16 residues. V lost 0 bases and J 1 base, leaving 10 bases between the germline ends. As DNA, the CDR3 is TGTGCCTGGAGTGTGCAAGGGGCGTCTGGGGCCAACGTCCTGACTTTC. Amino acid sequence: CAWSVQGASGANVLTF.

This chain links TRBV15 with TRBJ1-6, with TRBD1 as a possible D gene (6 bases). Germline V gene lookup returns CDR1 LNHNV and CDR2 YYDKDF (reference sequence). The CDR3 is 14 residues long. The V gene lost 3 bases and the J gene lost 10 bases, with 13 bases spanning the gap. CDR3 region: CATSRLQGSSPLHF. The CDR3 DNA reads TGTGCCACCAGCAGGTTACAGGGATCCTCACCCCTCCACTTT.

The genes are TRBV28 and TRBJ2-5; 14 nucleotides agree with TRBD2. This CDR3 region has 16 residues. The germline V gene has CDR1 MDHEN and CDR2 SYDVKM. V gave up 6 bases and J gave up 5 bases; unmatched junction bases: 8. The chain's CDR3 is CASSPGLAGGRETQYF. CDR3 in DNA: TGTGCCAGCAGCCCTGGACTAGCGGGGGGCCGGGAGACCCAGTACTTC.

The rearrangement links TRBV27 to TRBJ2-5, with 10 nucleotides matching TRBD2. The CDR3 is 15 amino acids. In germline, CDR1 is MNHEY, CDR2 SMNVEV (reference sequence). V trimming: 4 bases; J trimming: 4 bases; junction bases outside the gene matches: 6. CDR3 sequence reads: CASSSRLAGGETQYF. CDR3 nucleotide sequence: TGTGCCAGCAGTTCGAGACTAGCGGGCGGAGAGACCCAGTACTTC.

This clone has more than one count but fewer than ten. This sequence joins TRBV6-5 and TRBJ1-3; D is uncertain. CDR1 MNHEY and CDR2 SVGAGI come from the germline V gene. The CDR3 spans 15 residues. Trimming left V 1 base short and J 7 bases short, with 14 bases between. The CDR3 region has the DNA TGTGCCAGCAGTTACTTCCCCTCAGGCGGGAACACCATATATTTT. This translates into CASSYFPSGGNTIYF.

This chain connects TRBV3-1 (or the pseudogene TRBV3-2) to TRBJ1-3; no definite D call. Trimming left V 3 bases short and J 0 bases short, with 3 bases between. The CDR3 totals 13 residues. CDR1 is LGHDT and CDR2 is YNNKEL in the germline V gene (reference sequence). CDR3 protein: CASSQSSGNTIYF. The CDR3 nucleotides are TGTGCCAGCAGCCAGAGCTCTGGAAACACCATATATTTT.

The rearrangement joins TRBV18 to TRBJ1-3; D call uncertain. The CDR3 loop spans 17 amino acids. V shed 3 bases and J shed 0 bases, with 15 bases lying between them. Germline V lookup: CDR1 KGHSH, CDR2 LQKENI. The CDR3 loop reads CASSPYTGGNSGNTIYF. The CDR3, as DNA: TGTGCCAGCTCACCTTATACGGGAGGGAACTCTGGAAACACCATATATTTT.

Details on this clone: Different DNA sequences within this sample yield the same CDR3. The V call is TRBV28, the J call TRBJ1-2; D unclear. Trimming shortened V by 2 bases and J by 5 bases, and 6 bases separated the two germline ends. The length of the CDR3 is 12 residues. Germline CDR1 and CDR2: MDHEN and SYDVKM. The CDR3: CASSLRGYGYTF. The CDR3 DNA follows: TGTGCCAGCAGTTTAAGAGGATATGGCTACACCTTC.

The chain joins TRBV3-1 (or the pseudogene TRBV3-2) to TRBJ1-1; 8 bases align to TRBD1. The trim removed 4 bases at V and 4 bases at J, leaving 8 bases unmatched. The length of the CDR3 is 15 residues. Germline V gene sequence: CDR1 LGHDT, CDR2 YNNKEL (reference sequence). CDR3: CASSPYYGQGTEAFF. The DNA of the CDR3 is TGTGCCAGCAGCCCTTATTACGGACAGGGCACTGAAGCTTTCTTT.

The V gene is TRBV7-8, the J gene TRBJ2-3; no definite D call. This CDR3 region has 13 residues. Trimming shortened V by 3 bases and J by 6 bases, and 10 bases separated the two germline ends. Germline values: CDR1 SGHVS, CDR2 FQNEAQ. CDR3 amino acids: CASSFGVVDTQYF. DNA of the CDR3: TGTGCCAGCAGCTTCGGTGTAGTTGATACGCAGTATTTT.

This clone was seen a few times. The chain carries TRBV18 and TRBJ2-1; D remains unclear. The CDR3 is made up of 14 amino acids. Germline V gene sequence: CDR1 KGHSH, CDR2 LQKENI. V lost 2 bases, J lost 4 bases, and 9 bases lay in between. The DNA of the CDR3 is TGTGCCAGCTCACCAACCGACTTGTACAATGAGCAGTTCTTC. This sequence encodes CASSPTDLYNEQFF.

This CDR3 reads CASSPGDSYEQYF. The CDR3, as DNA: TGTGCCAGCAGTCCAGGGGACTCCTACGAGCAGTACTTC. The rearrangement links TRBV28 to TRBJ2-7; tentative D call: TRBD1 (6 bases). Trimming took off 5 bases at V and 0 bases at J, with 8 bases between the two ends. Germline-derived CDR1 and CDR2 are MDHEN and SYDVKM. The length of the CDR3 is 13 residues.

This chain uses TRBV18 with TRBJ1-1; D remains ambiguous. The CDR3 sequence is 13 residues long. Deletions cut 0 bases from V and 7 bases from J, with 9 bases between. Germline V lookup: CDR1 KGHSH, CDR2 LQKENI. The CDR3: CASSPPRRGEAFF. The DNA for the CDR3 is TGTGCCAGCTCACCACCGAGGCGTGGTGAAGCTTTCTTT.

The genes are TRBV18 and TRBJ2-2; 11 bases map to TRBD1. The CDR3 is made up of 17 amino acids. Per the germline V gene, CDR1 is KGHSH and CDR2 is LQKENI. V dropped 1 base and J dropped 4; count of bases not matched to a gene: 5. The DNA of the CDR3 is TGTGCCAGCTCACCACGTGGACAGGGGGCAAGCACCGGGGAGCTGTTTTTT. Translating it yields CASSPRGQGASTGELFF. The variable domain in full, with the rest retrieved from reference TRBV18 and TRBJ2-2, is NAGVMQNPRHLVRRRGQEARLRCSPMKGHSHVYWYRQLPEEGLKFMVYLQKENIIDESGMPKERFSAEFPKEGPSILRIQQVVRGDSAAYFCASSPRGQGASTGELFFGEGSRLTVL.

The CDR3 reads CASSVGAYTSTDTQYF. CDR3 nucleotides: TGTGCCAGCAGCGTAGGGGCTTACACTAGCACAGATACGCAGTATTTT. The gene calls are TRBV9 and TRBJ2-3, with no clear D. V was cut by 0 bases and J by 0 bases, with 11 bases left in between. Germline CDR1 reads SGDLS; CDR2 reads YYNGEE. The CDR3 is 16 amino acids.

The V call is TRBV18, the J call TRBJ2-1; a weak D match, TRBD1 (5 bases). This CDR3 has 17 residues. In germline, CDR1 is KGHSH, CDR2 LQKENI. The V and J ends lost 2 bases and 3 bases respectively, with 17 bases between them. For the CDR3, the DNA is TGTGCCAGCTCACCATATTCCAGGGAAGTAAGCTACAATGAGCAGTTCTTC. This translates into CASSPYSREVSYNEQFF.

CDR3 nucleotide sequence: TGTGCCAGCAGTTTGCGGGGGTTAGAGACCCAGTACTTC. Encoded protein: CASSLRGLETQYF. The chain uses TRBV6-5 and TRBJ2-5; 7 nucleotides line up with TRBD2. This CDR3 has 13 residues. Germline V gene data show CDR1 as MNHEY and CDR2 as SVGAGI. The V gene end was trimmed by 4 bases and the J gene end by 4 bases; junction bases not matched to a gene: 3.

This clone was observed once. This chain joins TRBV9 and TRBJ1-6; 7 nucleotides align to TRBD1. With 5 bases clipped from V and 7 bases from J, the junction kept 6 bases outside the gene matches. Germline V gene sequence: CDR1 SGDLS, CDR2 YYNGEE. This CDR3 comprises 14 residues. The CDR3 loop reads CASREGGANSPLHF. CDR3 DNA sequence: TGTGCCAGCAGGGAAGGGGGCGCGAATTCACCCCTCCACTTT.

The chain combines TRBV5-1 with TRBJ2-7, with 9 bases lining up with TRBD1. The CDR3 is 15 residues long. Germline values: CDR1 SGHRS, CDR2 YFSETQ. Trimming cost V 3 bases and J 3 bases; bases outside gene matches: 7. The CDR3 DNA follows: TGCGCCAGCAGCTCGACAGGGGGATCTTACTACGAGCAGTACTTC. Its translation: CASSSTGGSYYEQYF.

In nucleotides, the CDR3 is TGTGCCAGCGGGGGGACAGGGTTCTACGAGCAGTACTTC. Amino acids: CASGGTGFYEQYF. J is TRBJ2-7 and V is TRBV11-2; 9 bases line up with TRBD1. After removal of 8 bases from V and 3 bases from J, the junction contained 5 bases not matched to a gene. The CDR3 has 13 residues. Germline-derived CDR1 and CDR2 are SGHAT and FQNNGV. The full variable domain, completed using reference TRBV11-2 and TRBJ2-7, is EAGVAQSPRYKIIEKRQSVAFWCNPISGHATLYWYQQILGQGPKLLIQFQNNGVVDDSQLPKDRFSAERLKGVDSTLKIQPAKLEDSAVYLCASGGTGFYEQYFGPGTRLTVT.

The genes are TRBV5-1 and TRBJ2-5; 8 nucleotides line up with TRBD1. CDR1 is SGHRS and CDR2 is YFSETQ in the germline V gene. The CDR3 totals 14 residues. V gave up 1 base and J gave up 3 bases; unmatched junction bases: 2. The CDR3 DNA reads as TGCGCCAGCAGCTTGCGGACAGGGAAAGAGACCCAGTACTTC. The encoded protein is CASSLRTGKETQYF.